This entry concerns a single TCR beta chain. What it recognizes is unknown. This record comes from a study of CD8+CD57+ T cells in acquired aplastic anemia. Patients picked for sequencing had shown CD8+CD57+ cell expansion detected by flow cytometry. At blood sampling, none of the patients had yet received therapy. Findings and caveats of the study: Found in both controls and patients were 25 to 35 CD8+ CDR3 sequences.

The germline V gene encodes CDR1 SGHAT and CDR2 FQDESV (reference sequence). Trimming took 6 bases from V and 6 from J, leaving 24 bases between them. This CDR3 is built from 16 residues. Genomic DNA, the template, was used for profiling of the TCR beta VDJ and CDR3. TCRdb analysed the reads with MiXCR anew, one entry per CDR3 protein. Of fewer than 200,000 distinct CDR3 sequences in the sample, around 50% were seen once. This chain joins TRBV11-1 and TRBJ2-7; perhaps TRBD1 as D (5 bases). The origin of this receptor is a human donor with aplastic anemia. Sequencing input: sorted CD4+, CD8+, or CD8+CD57+ T cells (not recorded which) from PBMCs. CDR3 in amino acids: CASSYDSGRGSVEQYF. CDR3 DNA sequence: TGTGCCAGCAGTTACGATTCGGGTAGGGGCTCTGTCGAGCAGTACTTC.